A single sample is the source of the 17 T cell receptor beta chains below, sequenced in a study of identical twins. TCRdb re-derived calls from the 5' RACE reads in MiXCR, one entry per CDR3 protein. The profile shows about 250,000 distinct CDR3 sequences, about 8.3% of them singletons. This same sample was also taken into another study, of yellow fever vaccine responses in identical twins.

Sequencing was performed on CD8+ T cells sorted from blood. These receptors came from a woman between 18 and 29 years old in good health.

This clonotype was picked up a small number of times. V is TRBV10-2 and J is TRBJ2-5, with 10 bases matching TRBD2. This CDR3 comprises 15 residues. Germline trimming cut 2 bases from V and 5 bases from J; bases unmatched to any gene: 5. In germline, CDR1 is WSHSY, CDR2 SAAADI. The CDR3 region is CASSEGAGGLETQYF. The CDR3 bases are TGCGCCAGCAGTGAGGGAGCGGGGGGGCTTGAGACCCAGTACTTC.

This clonotype was counted ten times or more. V usage is TRBV6-1 and J usage is TRBJ2-1, with D unclear. This CDR3 region has 15 residues. Trimming cost V 6 bases and J 1 base, with 13 bases left between them. Looked up from germline, CDR1 is MNHNS and CDR2 is SASEGT. CDR3 in DNA: TGTGCCAGCAGCCCCCTCCAGGCGTCCTACAATGAGCAGTTCTTC. It yields the protein CASSPLQASYNEQFF.

This clonotype was seen at least ten times. The chain employs TRBV4-3 and TRBJ2-1; TRBD1 might be the D (6 bases). The CDR3 is 15 amino acids. Germline CDR1 LGHNA, CDR2 YSLEER. Trimming left V 0 bases short and J 1 base short, with 7 bases between. The CDR3 nucleotides read TGCGCCAGCAGCCAAGATGGACAGTCCTACAATGAGCAGTTCTTC. This sequence encodes CASSQDGQSYNEQFF.

This clonotype was detected only a few times. The rearrangement joins TRBV5-6 to TRBJ2-1; 11 nucleotides line up with TRBD2. The germline V gene has CDR1 SGHDT and CDR2 YYEEEE. This CDR3 has 14 amino acids. V lost 3 bases to trimming and J lost 6 bases; unmatched junction nucleotides: 2. The CDR3 reads CASSSTSGGNEQFF. Here the CDR3 DNA reads TGTGCCAGCAGCTCAACTAGCGGGGGCAATGAGCAGTTCTTC.

Many counts were recorded for this clonotype. CDR3 protein: CASRADSYNEQFF. Here the CDR3 DNA reads TGTGCCAGCAGGGCCGACAGCTACAATGAGCAGTTCTTC. This chain connects TRBV12-3 or TRBV12-4 to TRBJ2-1; perhaps TRBD1 as D (5 bases). The CDR3 is made up of 13 amino acids. V was shortened by 6 bases and J by 3 bases, with 9 bases between the two germline ends.

This clonotype was picked up many times. The chain combines TRBV29-1 with TRBJ2-3, with 8 bases identical to TRBD1. V lost 5 bases and J lost 0; bases outside the gene matches: 4. CDR1 and CDR2 (germline): SQVTM, ANQGSEA. This CDR3 has 14 amino acids. The CDR3 nucleotides are TGCAGCGTTCCCGGGACAGGTAGCACAGATACGCAGTATTTT. It is translated as CSVPGTGSTDTQYF.

This clonotype has just a few counts. The chain couples TRBV6-4 to TRBJ2-3; 11 nucleotides align to TRBD2. Germline V gene lookup returns CDR1 MRHNA and CDR2 SNTAGT. This CDR3 spans 15 amino acids. J lost 6 bases, V lost 2 bases, and 4 bases had no gene match. CDR3 region: CASSDLAGGMDTQYF. Written as DNA, the CDR3 is TGTGCCAGCAGTGACCTAGCGGGAGGTATGGATACGCAGTATTTT.

This clonotype was seen many times. The rearrangement links TRBV4-1 to TRBJ2-7; D gene unclear. Looked up from germline, CDR1 is MGHRA and CDR2 is YSYEKL. The CDR3 runs to 16 residues. Trimming shortened V by 0 bases and J by 6 bases, and 18 bases separated the two germline ends. CDR3 sequence reads: CASSQDPTPLLSEQYF. As DNA, the CDR3 is TGCGCCAGCAGCCAAGATCCGACTCCTCTACTCAGCGAGCAGTACTTC.

This clonotype was detected many times. The chain employs TRBV5-5 and TRBJ1-5, with a weak D call TRBD1 (5 bases). This CDR3 comprises 15 residues. With 1 base removed from V and 5 bases from J, the gap between germline ends came to 13 bases. Per germline, CDR1 SGHKS and CDR2 YYEKEE (reference sequence). CDR3 coding DNA: TGTGCCAGCAGCTTGTTCGTGAAAGGGGATCAGCCCCAGCATTTT. Translating it yields CASSLFVKGDQPQHF. The full variable domain, with the rest looked up from reference TRBV5-5 and TRBJ1-5, is DAGVTQSPTHLIKTRGQQVTLRCSPISGHKSVSWYQQVLGQGPQFIFQYYEKEERGRGNFPDRFSARQFPNYSSELNVNALLLGDSALYLCASSLFVKGDQPQHFGDGTRLSIL.

J is TRBJ2-5 and V is TRBV29-1; 8 nucleotides agree with TRBD2. The germline V gene has CDR1 SQVTM and CDR2 ANQGSEA. The CDR3 is 15 residues long. Unmatched junction bases numbered 6, after V lost 0 bases and J lost 3 bases. The CDR3 region is CSVEDLSGGEETQYF. DNA of the CDR3: TGCAGCGTTGAAGATCTGTCGGGGGGGGAAGAGACCCAGTACTTC. The entire variable domain, with the rest obtained from reference TRBV29-1 and TRBJ2-5, is as follows: SAVISQKPSRDICQRGTSLTIQCQVDSQVTMMFWYRQQPGQSLTLIATANQGSEATYESGFVIDKFPISRPNLTFSTLTVSNMSPEDSSIYLCSVEDLSGGEETQYFGPGTRLLVL.

This chain uses TRBV29-1 with TRBJ1-2, with D perhaps matching TRBD1 (6 bases). In germline, CDR1 is SQVTM, CDR2 ANQGSEA. Trimming stripped 6 bases from V and 3 bases from J, with 14 bases between. This CDR3 is 13 amino acids long. CDR3 nucleotide sequence: TGCAGCGTGGAACGGGGGGCGGACTATGGCTACACCTTC. Protein sequence: CSVERGADYGYTF. The variable domain in full, with the rest retrieved from reference TRBV29-1 and TRBJ1-2, is SAVISQKPSRDICQRGTSLTIQCQVDSQVTMMFWYRQQPGQSLTLIATANQGSEATYESGFVIDKFPISRPNLTFSTLTVSNMSPEDSSIYLCSVERGADYGYTFGSGTRLTVV.

This clonotype appeared many times. The chain carries TRBV7-2 and TRBJ2-3; D is uncertain. Germline V gives CDR1 SGHTA, CDR2 FQGNSA. Trimming took off 6 bases at V and 8 bases at J, with 6 bases between the two ends. The CDR3 spans 10 residues. CDR3 sequence reads: CASSSGTQYF. In DNA form, the CDR3 reads TGTGCCAGCAGTTCGGGTACGCAGTATTTT.

This clonotype has a count of ten or more. This chain joins TRBV20-1 and TRBJ1-6; TRBD1 matches at 7 bases. CDR1 and CDR2 from the germline V gene are DFQATT and SNEGSKA (reference sequence). This CDR3 has 16 residues. The junction had 9 bases not matched to a gene; V was cut back by 6 bases and J by 1 base. The CDR3 is CSALTGSISYNSPLHF. The CDR3 DNA reads as TGCAGTGCCCTGACAGGGAGTATTTCCTATAATTCACCCCTCCACTTT.

As DNA, the CDR3 is TGTGCCACTCAGGACAACTACTACGAGCAGTACTTC. Translated, it gives CATQDNYYEQYF. V and J are TRBV10-3 and TRBJ2-7, with D possibly matching TRBD1 (5 bases). The CDR3 sequence is 12 residues long. Trimming cost V 10 bases and J 3 bases, with 13 bases left between them. CDR1 ENHRY and CDR2 SYGVKD come from the germline V gene.

This clonotype was found a few times. V usage is TRBV29-1 and J usage is TRBJ2-2; D might be TRBD1 (7 bases). The CDR3 contains 15 residues. Trimming took off 5 bases at V and 6 bases at J, with 19 bases between the two ends. Germline-derived CDR1 and CDR2 are SQVTM and ANQGSEA. CDR3 amino acids: CSVILTGRRAGELFF. CDR3 DNA sequence: TGCAGCGTTATACTGACAGGGAGGAGGGCCGGGGAGCTGTTTTTT.

The rearrangement links TRBV4-3 to TRBJ2-2; D uncertain. Germline V gene sequence: CDR1 LGHNA, CDR2 YSLEER. CDR3 size: 14 residues. Trimming took 1 base from V and 3 from J, leaving 6 bases between them. CDR3 loop: CASSQASYTGELFF. CDR3 in DNA: TGCGCCAGCAGCCAAGCCTCGTACACCGGGGAGCTGTTTTTT.

The CDR3 coding sequence is TGTGCCATCAGTGACCTATTGCCAGATACGCAGTATTTT. Amino acids: CAISDLLPDTQYF. This chain links TRBV10-3 with TRBJ2-3; D not certain. CDR1 ENHRY and CDR2 SYGVKD come from the germline V gene. Between the trimmed V and J ends, which lost 3 bases and 4 bases, there was a span of 8 bases. The CDR3 is made up of 13 amino acids.